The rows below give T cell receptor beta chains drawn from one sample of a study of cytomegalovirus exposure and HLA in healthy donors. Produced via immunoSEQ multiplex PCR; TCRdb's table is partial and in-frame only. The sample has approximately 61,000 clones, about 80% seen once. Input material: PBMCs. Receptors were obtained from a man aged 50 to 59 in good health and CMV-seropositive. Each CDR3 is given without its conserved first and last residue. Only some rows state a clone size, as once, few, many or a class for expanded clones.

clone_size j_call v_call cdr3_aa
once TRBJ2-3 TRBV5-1 ASSLGTQASGDTQY
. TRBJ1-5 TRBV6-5 ASSRGLGNQPQH
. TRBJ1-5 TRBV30 DWRLDRDQPQH
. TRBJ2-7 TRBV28 ASSQIPGVEQY
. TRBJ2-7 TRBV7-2 ASSLVGGLAGSYEQY
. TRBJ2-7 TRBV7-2 ASRRTGGNEQY
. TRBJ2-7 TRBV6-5 ASCPGQGAYEQY
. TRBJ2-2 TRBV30 AWRKDRGKGTGELF
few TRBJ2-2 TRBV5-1 ASSGRGRNTGELF
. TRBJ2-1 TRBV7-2 ASSWKERGPYNEQF
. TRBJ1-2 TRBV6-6 ASSYFEASLNYGYT
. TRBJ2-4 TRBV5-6 ASSPGRGINIQY
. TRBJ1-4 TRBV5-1 ASSSGRGEEKLF
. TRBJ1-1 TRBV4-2 ASSQVADTNTEAF
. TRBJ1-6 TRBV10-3 AISESGAHSPLH
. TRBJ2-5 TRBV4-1 ASSQEIAGGWETQY
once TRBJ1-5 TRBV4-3 ASSPFPGEHQPQH
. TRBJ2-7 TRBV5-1 ASSLGRSGSFEQY
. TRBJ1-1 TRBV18 ASSPTGTGGMNTEAF
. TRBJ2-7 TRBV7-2 ASSFTGGSYEQY
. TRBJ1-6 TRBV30 AWTPRQGVIYNSPLH
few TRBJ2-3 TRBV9 ASSPLLAGATDTQY
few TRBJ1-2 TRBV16 ASSQATVPNYGYT
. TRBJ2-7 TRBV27 ASSSEDRYYEQY
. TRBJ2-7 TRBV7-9 ASSYTLAGEISNEQY
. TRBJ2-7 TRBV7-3 ASSPVAGGPNEQY
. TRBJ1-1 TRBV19 ASSPQGRNTEAF
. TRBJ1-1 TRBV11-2 ASSLDSLAF
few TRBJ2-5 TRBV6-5 ASSYLAGQETQY
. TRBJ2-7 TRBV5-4 ASSFGSGSSAYEQY
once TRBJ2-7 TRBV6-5 ASSYGDRKPYEQY
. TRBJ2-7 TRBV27 ASSSYLTGEGEQY
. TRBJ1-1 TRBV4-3 ASSQSTPYTEAF